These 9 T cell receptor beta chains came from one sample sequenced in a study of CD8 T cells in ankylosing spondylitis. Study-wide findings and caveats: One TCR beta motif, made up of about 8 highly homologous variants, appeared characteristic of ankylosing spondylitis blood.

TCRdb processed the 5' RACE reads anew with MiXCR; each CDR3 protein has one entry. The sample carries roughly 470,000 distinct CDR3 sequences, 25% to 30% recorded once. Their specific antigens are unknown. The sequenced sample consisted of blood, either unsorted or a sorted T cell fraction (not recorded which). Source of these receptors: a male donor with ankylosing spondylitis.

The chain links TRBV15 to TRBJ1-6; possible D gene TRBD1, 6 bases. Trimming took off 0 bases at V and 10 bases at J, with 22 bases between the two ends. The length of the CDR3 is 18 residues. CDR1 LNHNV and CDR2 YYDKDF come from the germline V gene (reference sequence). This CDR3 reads CATSRDVSSPQRGSPLHF. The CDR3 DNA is TGTGCCACCAGCAGAGATGTATCTTCGCCGCAGAGGGGGTCACCCCTCCACTTT.

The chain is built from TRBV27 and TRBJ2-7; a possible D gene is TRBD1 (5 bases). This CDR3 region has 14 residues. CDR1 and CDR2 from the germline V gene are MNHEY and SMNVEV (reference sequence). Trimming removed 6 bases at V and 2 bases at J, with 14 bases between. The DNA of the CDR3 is TGTGCCAGCAGCCCGGACACCCTTACCTACGAGCAGTACTTC. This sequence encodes CASSPDTLTYEQYF.

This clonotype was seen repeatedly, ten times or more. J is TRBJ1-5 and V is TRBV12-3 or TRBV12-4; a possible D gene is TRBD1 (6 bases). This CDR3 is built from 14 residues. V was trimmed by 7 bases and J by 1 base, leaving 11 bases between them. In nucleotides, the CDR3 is TGTGCCAGCATCGATGGACAGAGCAATCAGCCCCAGCATTTT. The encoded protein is CASIDGQSNQPQHF.

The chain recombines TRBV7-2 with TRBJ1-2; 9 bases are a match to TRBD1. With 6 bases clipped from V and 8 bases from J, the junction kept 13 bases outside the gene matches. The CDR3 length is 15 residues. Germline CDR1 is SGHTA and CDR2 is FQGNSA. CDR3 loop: CASSFPGGQGGGYTF. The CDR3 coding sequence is TGTGCCAGCAGTTTCCCGGGGGGACAGGGCGGCGGCTACACCTTC.

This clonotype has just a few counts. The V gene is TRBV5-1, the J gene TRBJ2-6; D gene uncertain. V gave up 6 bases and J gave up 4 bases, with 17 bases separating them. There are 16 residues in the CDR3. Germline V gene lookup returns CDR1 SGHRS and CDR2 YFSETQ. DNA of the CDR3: TGCGCCAGCACCCTCATTTCGGGCGCCGGGGCCAACGTCCTGACTTTC. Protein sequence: CASTLISGAGANVLTF.

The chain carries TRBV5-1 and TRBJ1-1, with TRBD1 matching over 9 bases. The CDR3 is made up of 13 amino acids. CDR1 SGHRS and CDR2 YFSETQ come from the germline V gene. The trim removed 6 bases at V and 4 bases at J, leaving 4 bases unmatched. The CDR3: CASKETGGTEAFF. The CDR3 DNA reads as TGCGCCAGCAAGGAGACAGGGGGCACTGAAGCTTTCTTT. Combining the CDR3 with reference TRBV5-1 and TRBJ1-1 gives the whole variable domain KAGVTQTPRYLIKTRGQQVTLSCSPISGHRSVSWYQQTPGQGLQFLFEYFSETQRNKGNFPGRFSGRQFSNSRSEMNVSTLELGDSALYLCASKETGGTEAFFGQGTRLTVV.

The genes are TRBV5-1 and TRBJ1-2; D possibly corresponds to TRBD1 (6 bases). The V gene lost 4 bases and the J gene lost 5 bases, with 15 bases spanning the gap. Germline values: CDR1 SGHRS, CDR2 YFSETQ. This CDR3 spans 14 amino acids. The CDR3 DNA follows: TGCGCCAGCAGCCGGACAGAAATGTGGTATGGCTACACCTTC. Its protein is CASSRTEMWYGYTF.

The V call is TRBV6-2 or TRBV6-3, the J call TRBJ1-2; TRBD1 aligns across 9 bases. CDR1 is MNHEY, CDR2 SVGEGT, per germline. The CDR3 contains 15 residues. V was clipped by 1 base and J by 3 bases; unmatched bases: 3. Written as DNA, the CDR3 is TGTGCCAGCAGTTACTGGGACAGGGATGACTATGGCTACACCTTC. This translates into CASSYWDRDDYGYTF.

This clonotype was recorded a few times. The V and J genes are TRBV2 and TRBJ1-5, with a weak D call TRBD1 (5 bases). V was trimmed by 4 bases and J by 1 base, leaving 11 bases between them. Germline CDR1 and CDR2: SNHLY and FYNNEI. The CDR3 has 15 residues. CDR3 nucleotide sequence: TGTGCCAGCAGTGTCCAAGGGGCGAGCAATCAGCCCCAGCATTTT. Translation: CASSVQGASNQPQHF.